Reported below is one T cell receptor beta chain. What it binds is not known. The sample belongs to a study of shared clonotypes between healthy human individuals. Looked up from germline, CDR1 is SGHDT and CDR2 is YYEEEE. The V and J ends lost 5 bases and 2 bases respectively, with 12 bases between them. This CDR3 comprises 14 residues. Once extracted for a subset, genomic DNA was divided evenly among several immunoSEQ plates. Only in-frame clones appear in the TCRdb table, and some are missing; sequencing was by immunoSEQ multiplex PCR. The repertoire consists of about 110,000 clones, with around 71% occurring once and the leading ten covering 20% to 25%. The study, taken as a whole, reports: A generally larger estimated richness was seen in naive subsets than in memory subsets. It was observed that 5% to 6.5% of naive CD4 clonotypes were shared across four donors. Non-shared clonotypes displayed generation probabilities falling below those of clonotypes present in all four donors.

Material: memory CD8+ T cells sorted from blood. The subset here: CD45RO+ cells pooled with CCR7-negative TemRA cells. The clonotype comes from a woman aged 25 to 39 in good health. The rearrangement uses TRBV5-6 and TRBJ2-3; D remains unclear. This chain's CDR3 is CASRMVGYTDTQYF. In DNA form, the CDR3 reads TGTGCCAGCAGGATGGTTGGGTACACAGATACGCAGTATTTT.